The 26 T cell receptor beta chains presented below share a single source sample, sequenced in a study of blood T cells in healthy people across ages. Then a second PCR, running about 6 to 12 cycles, was carried out with a sample-barcoded 5' primer and a J-beta primer mix. One entry per CDR3 protein, called by TCRdb with MiXCR from the 5' RACE reads. The data contain 780,000 or so distinct CDR3 sequences, 20% to 25% of them seen just once; the ten biggest clones take up more than 3%. The data also belong to a second study, concerning T cells of mothers and their children.

Specimen: blood. These receptors all come from a boy aged 5 to 17 in good health.

This clonotype came up a few times. J is TRBJ2-3 and V is TRBV29-1; possibly TRBD1 for D (5 bases). This CDR3 comprises 15 residues. Germline loops: CDR1 SQVTM, CDR2 ANQGSEA. V lost 0 bases and J lost 0, with 10 bases in between. The CDR3 DNA reads as TGCAGCGTTGAAGATAAGGGGCCCAGCACAGATACGCAGTATTTT. Translating it yields CSVEDKGPSTDTQYF.

In its sample, this clonotype was seen a few times. V is TRBV7-2 and J is TRBJ2-5, with 11 positions matching TRBD1. The DNA end is a closer match to TRBJ2-7, so the J assignment may be wrong. The CDR3 sequence is 15 residues long. In germline, CDR1 is SGHTA, CDR2 FQGNSA. The CDR3: CASSLVGTGGYEQYF. The CDR3 coding sequence is TGTGCCAGCAGCTTAGTAGGGACAGGGGGCTACGAGCAGTACTTC.

V is TRBV19 and J is TRBJ2-3; 13 bases match TRBD2. The CDR3 contains 18 residues. The V gene end was trimmed by 8 bases and the J gene end by 1 base; junction bases not matched to a gene: 12. CDR1 and CDR2 (germline): LNHDA, SQIVND (reference sequence). CDR3 in DNA: TGTGCCAGTGCACGACTTGGGACTAGCGGGACAGGCACAGATACGCAGTATTTT. Translated, it gives CASARLGTSGTGTDTQYF.

V is TRBV28 and J is TRBJ2-7; D is uncertain. From germline, CDR1 is MDHEN and CDR2 SYDVKM. Trimming left V 6 bases short and J 2 bases short, with 8 bases between. The CDR3 has 12 amino acids. CDR3 bases: TGTGCCAGCAGGAAGGAAACCTACGAGCAGTACTTC. The encoded protein is CASRKETYEQYF. Drawing the rest from reference TRBV28 and TRBJ2-7, the complete variable domain is DVKVTQSSRYLVKRTGEKVFLECVQDMDHENMFWYRQDPGLGLRLIYFSYDVKMKEKGDIPEGYSVSREKKERFSLILESASTNQTSMYLCASRKETYEQYFGPGTRLTVT.

This chain connects TRBV7-2 to TRBJ2-7; D is possibly TRBD1 (5 bases). In germline, CDR1 is SGHTA, CDR2 FQGNSA. Trimming removed 8 bases at V and 5 bases at J, with 13 bases between. This CDR3 has 12 residues. CDR3 protein: CASGKGANEQYF. In DNA form, the CDR3 reads TGTGCCAGCGGGAAAGGGGCCAACGAGCAGTACTTC.

This chain joins TRBV20-1 and TRBJ2-7; D perhaps matches TRBD2 (7 bases). CDR3 length: 13 residues. Germline V lookup: CDR1 DFQATT, CDR2 SNEGSKA (reference sequence). The CDR3 DNA reads as TGCACAACCACAGGGCGCGGGAGCGGCGAGCAGTACTTC. Encoded protein: CTTTGRGSGEQYF.

The V gene is TRBV27, the J gene TRBJ2-5; 12 bases fit TRBD2. J lost 1 base, V lost 5 bases, and 8 bases had no gene match. The CDR3 runs to 17 residues. Per germline, CDR1 MNHEY and CDR2 SMNVEV (reference sequence). CDR3 nucleotides: TGTGCCAGCAGTCCTTCGACTAGCGGGGGTTCCCAAGAGACCCAGTACTTC. This encodes CASSPSTSGGSQETQYF.

This clonotype was observed a few times. The rearrangement uses TRBV15 and TRBJ2-5, with 9 positions matching TRBD1. There are 15 residues in the CDR3. Germline CDR1 reads LNHNV; CDR2 reads YYDKDF (reference sequence). Unmatched junction bases numbered 9, after V lost 5 bases and J lost 5 bases. The CDR3 DNA reads TGTGCCACCAGCGTTAGACAGGGGGGCCGGGAGACCCAGTACTTC. This gives the protein CATSVRQGGRETQYF.

This clonotype was recorded many times. The J gene is TRBJ2-4, the V gene TRBV28; D possibly matches TRBD1 or TRBD2 (5 bases each). There are 13 residues in the CDR3. Deletions cut 2 bases from V and 5 bases from J, with 7 bases between. Germline V CDR1 and CDR2: MDHEN, SYDVKM. CDR3 DNA: TGTGCCAGCAGTTTACAGGGAGAAAACATTCAGTACTTC. Its protein product is CASSLQGENIQYF.

This clonotype was seen a few times. The chain is built from TRBV11-2 and TRBJ2-7, with unresolved D. V lost 5 bases to trimming and J lost 2 bases, with 7 bases between them. Looked up from germline, CDR1 is SGHAT and CDR2 is FQNNGV. The CDR3 loop spans 12 amino acids. This chain's CDR3 is CASSPQTYEQYF. The DNA of the CDR3 is TGTGCCAGCAGCCCCCAGACCTACGAGCAGTACTTC.

A remark on this clonotype: The CDR3 ends on some other residue instead of the conserved phenylalanine or tryptophan, so this is likely a read error. V usage is TRBV28 and J usage is TRBJ2-7; D is ambiguous. The CDR3 loop spans 11 amino acids. Germline CDR1 is MDHEN and CDR2 is SYDVKM. Trimming took off 5 bases at V and 7 bases at J, with 9 bases between the two ends. This CDR3 reads CASSLQWEQYL. The DNA of the CDR3 is TGTGCCAGCAGTCTTCAGTGGGAGCAGTACCTC.

The chain is built from TRBV29-1 and TRBJ2-5; no reliable D call. The ends were cut back, 4 bases at V and 5 bases at J, with 11 bases in the middle. Germline lookup yields CDR1 SQVTM and CDR2 ANQGSEA. This CDR3 comprises 12 residues. CDR3 sequence: CSVVAPGETQYF. CDR3 sequence (DNA): TGCAGCGTTGTGGCCCCTGGTGAGACCCAGTACTTC.

This chain connects TRBV10-3 to TRBJ2-5, with 12 bases lining up with TRBD2. The J call is uncertain, as TRBJ2-1 better fits the DNA end. This CDR3 contains 17 residues. CDR1 ENHRY and CDR2 SYGVKD come from the germline V gene. As DNA, the CDR3 is TGTGCCATCAGTGAGTCCGGGACTAGCGGGCCCTTCAATGAGCAGTTCTTC. Its protein product is CAISESGTSGPFNEQFF.

This clonotype was observed a few times. The chain employs TRBV4-1 and TRBJ2-7; D is uncertain. Germline-derived CDR1 and CDR2 are MGHRA and YSYEKL. V was cut by 6 bases and J by 0 bases, with 18 bases left in between. The CDR3 extends over 16 amino acids. DNA of the CDR3: TGCGCCAGCAGGCTCCCCGAAAGAGCCAGCTCCTACGAGCAGTACTTC. Translation: CASRLPERASSYEQYF.

The rearrangement uses TRBV27 and TRBJ2-3; D not resolved. Germline V gene data show CDR1 as MNHEY and CDR2 as SMNVEV (reference sequence). Trimming cost V 2 bases and J 4 bases, with 7 bases left between them. The CDR3 consists of 13 residues. The CDR3 DNA reads TGTGCCAGCAGTTTAACGACGGCAGATACGCAGTATTTT. Protein product: CASSLTTADTQYF.

The chain uses TRBV10-3 and TRBJ1-2, with 8 positions matching TRBD1. V dropped 6 bases and J dropped 8; count of bases not matched to a gene: 11. CDR3 length: 14 residues. Per the germline V gene, CDR1 is ENHRY and CDR2 is SYGVKD. CDR3 DNA sequence: TGTGCCATCAGGTCCGGGACAGGCAGCGGAGGCTACACCTTC. Translation gives CAIRSGTGSGGYTF.

This chain links TRBV5-1 with TRBJ2-5, with 9 bases matching TRBD1. V was pared by 1 base and J by 4 bases, with 2 bases of the junction left unmatched. Germline-derived CDR1 and CDR2 are SGHRS and YFSETQ. The CDR3 is 14 residues long. The CDR3 protein is CASSLMTGGETQYF. CDR3 in DNA: TGCGCCAGCAGCTTGATGACAGGGGGAGAGACCCAGTACTTC.

V usage is TRBV5-1 and J usage is TRBJ1-3, with a tentative D call TRBD1 (5 bases). This CDR3 region has 15 residues. Germline-derived CDR1 and CDR2 are SGHRS and YFSETQ. V shed 3 bases and J shed 0 bases, with 10 bases lying between them. This CDR3 is CASSSSGISGNTIYF. CDR3 coding DNA: TGCGCCAGCAGCTCCTCAGGGATCTCTGGAAACACCATATATTTT.

The sample holds a few counts of this clonotype. This chain uses TRBV13 with TRBJ1-4, with no clear D. This CDR3 contains 14 residues. Trimming shortened V by 5 bases and J by 7 bases, and 14 bases separated the two germline ends. Germline V CDR1 and CDR2: PRHDT, FYEKMQ (reference sequence). CDR3 residues: CASSPDRGPEKLFF. In DNA, the CDR3 is TGTGCCAGCAGCCCGGACCGAGGCCCTGAAAAACTGTTTTTT.

The table lists this clonotype with a few counts. The rearrangement links TRBV7-2 to TRBJ2-5; D may be TRBD1 or TRBD2 (5 bases each). Trimming left V 5 bases short and J 1 base short, with 26 bases between. This CDR3 has 19 residues. CDR1 and CDR2 from the germline V gene are SGHTA and FQGNSA. CDR3 sequence reads: CASSPPTGLGWYTQETQYF. Here the CDR3 DNA reads TGTGCCAGCAGCCCACCAACAGGACTCGGGTGGTATACCCAAGAGACCCAGTACTTC.

This clonotype was observed a handful of times. V gene TRBV20-1 combines with J gene TRBJ1-2; 9 bases are a match to TRBD1. The CDR3 is 13 residues long. Unmatched junction bases numbered 9, after V lost 5 bases and J lost 8 bases. Looked up from germline, CDR1 is DFQATT and CDR2 is SNEGSKA (reference sequence). This chain's CDR3 is CSAPPGQGLGYTF. DNA for the CDR3: TGCAGTGCTCCCCCCGGACAGGGGTTGGGCTACACCTTC.

This chain's CDR3 is CASSQRSPGLAKNIQYF. For the CDR3, the DNA is TGTGCCAGCAGCCAACGGTCACCGGGTTTAGCCAAAAACATTCAGTACTTC. The chain carries TRBV3-1 and TRBJ2-4; D not certain. The CDR3 is 17 amino acids. Deletions cut 2 bases from V and 0 bases from J, with 14 bases between. Germline V gene sequence: CDR1 LGHDT, CDR2 YNNKEL (reference sequence).

The chain links TRBV4-2 to TRBJ2-1; 11 bases line up with TRBD2. The trim removed 4 bases at V and 4 bases at J, leaving 9 bases unmatched. Germline-derived CDR1 and CDR2 are LGHNA and YNFKEQ. The CDR3 spans 17 residues. The CDR3 protein is CASSRDVGTSGYNEQFF. The CDR3 DNA reads TGTGCCAGCAGCCGAGACGTAGGGACTAGCGGATACAATGAGCAGTTCTTC.

This clonotype was observed a few times. This chain links TRBV2 with TRBJ2-5; 9 nucleotides agree with TRBD2. The J call may be wrong; the DNA end is better matched by TRBJ2-1. CDR1 is SNHLY and CDR2 is FYNNEI in the germline V gene. The length of the CDR3 is 16 residues. The CDR3 here is CASRDIAGVVGNEQFF. In DNA form, the CDR3 reads TGTGCCAGCAGAGATATAGCGGGAGTTGTGGGCAATGAGCAGTTCTTC.

A few counts support this clonotype. V gene TRBV7-9 combines with J gene TRBJ2-1; D is possibly TRBD2 (5 bases). The germline V gene encodes CDR1 SEHNR and CDR2 FQNEAQ (reference sequence). Trimming cost V 5 bases and J 5 bases, with 13 bases left between them. The CDR3 totals 14 residues. The CDR3 region has the DNA TGTGCCAGCAGCGCACCGGACTTAAACAATGAGCAGTTCTTC. It translates to CASSAPDLNNEQFF.

The table lists this clonotype with a few counts. The genes are TRBV20-1 and TRBJ2-5; TRBD2 matches 13 bases. Matching the DNA end better, TRBJ2-1 makes the J call doubtful. This CDR3 is 17 amino acids long. In germline, CDR1 is DFQATT, CDR2 SNEGSKA (reference sequence). The chain's CDR3 is CSARDAAGLAGYNEQFF. In DNA, the CDR3 is TGCAGTGCTAGAGATGCCGCGGGACTAGCGGGGTACAATGAGCAGTTCTTC.